A single sample gave rise to the 25 T cell receptor beta chains below, sequenced in a study of shared clonotypes between healthy human individuals. The data were produced by immunoSEQ multiplex PCR, yet TCRdb's version contains in-frame clones alone and is incomplete. The data hold about 2 million clones, with about 95% observed a single time. Naive CD8 cells were CD45RO-negative, positively selected for CCR7, excluding terminally differentiated effector memory CD45RA+ cells. Sample: naive CD8+ T cells sorted from blood. The receptor set was obtained from a man aged 18 to 30 in good health.

The V and J genes are TRBV18 and TRBJ2-7; 7 positions agree with TRBD2. V was pared by 1 base and J by 3 bases, with 3 bases of the junction left unmatched. Germline values: CDR1 KGHSH, CDR2 LQKENI. CDR3 length equals 14 residues. In nucleotides, the CDR3 is TGTGCCAGCTCACCACAAGCGGGGAACTACGAGCAGTACTTC. Translating it yields CASSPQAGNYEQYF.

The CDR3, as DNA: TGTGCCAGCAGCTTAGCACCGGACATGAGGCAGTACTTC. This translates into CASSLAPDMRQYF. The J gene is TRBJ2-7, the V gene TRBV11-3; possible D gene TRBD1, 5 bases. CDR3 length: 13 residues. Per the germline V gene, CDR1 is SGHNT and CDR2 is YENEEA. Trimming shortened V by 1 base and J by 9 bases, and 13 bases separated the two germline ends.

This chain connects TRBV4-1 to TRBJ2-7; D uncertain. The CDR3 sequence is 13 residues long. The germline gives CDR1 MGHRA, CDR2 YSYEKL. V dropped 4 bases and J dropped 1 base, with 8 bases sitting between them. The CDR3 DNA sequence: TGCGCCAGCAGCCGGAAAGAATCCTACGAGCAGTACTTC. It yields the protein CASSRKESYEQYF.

The gene calls are TRBV6-5 and TRBJ2-2, with TRBD2 matching 7 bases. J gave up 5 bases and V 5 bases, and 5 bases lay outside the gene matches. The CDR3 length is 14 residues. Per germline, CDR1 MNHEY and CDR2 SVGAGI. CDR3 protein: CASSTLADTGELFF. Here the CDR3 DNA reads TGTGCCAGCAGTACTCTAGCGGATACCGGGGAGCTGTTTTTT.

The chain has TRBV2 and TRBJ2-3, with no clear D. Germline CDR1 reads SNHLY; CDR2 reads FYNNEI. This CDR3 has 15 residues. The ends were cut back, 2 bases at V and 3 bases at J, with 12 bases in the middle. The CDR3 coding sequence is TGTGCCAGCAGTGAAAACATCTATAGTACAGATACGCAGTATTTT. Amino acids: CASSENIYSTDTQYF.

For the CDR3, the DNA is TGTGCCAGCAGGATGTCGGAGACAGGGTTCTACGAGCAGTACTTC. Residues: CASRMSETGFYEQYF. This chain connects TRBV2 to TRBJ2-7; 7 nucleotides align to TRBD1. With V trimmed by 6 bases and J by 3 bases, 11 bases remained unmatched. CDR3 length: 15 amino acids. Germline lookup yields CDR1 SNHLY and CDR2 FYNNEI.

The V and J genes are TRBV6-9 and TRBJ2-7; D not resolved. In germline, CDR1 is MNHGY, CDR2 SVAAGI. CDR3 length: 15 residues. The V end lost 2 bases, the J end lost 2 bases, and 13 bases lay between the germline ends. The DNA of the CDR3 is TGTGCCAGCAGTTATAGTGGCGCGCTTCCCTACGAGCAGTACTTC. This translates into CASSYSGALPYEQYF.

The V call is TRBV25-1, the J call TRBJ2-3; the match to TRBD2 covers 8 bases. This CDR3 region has 17 residues. Trimming removed 1 base from V and 2 bases from J; junction bases left unmatched: 8. Germline CDR1 MGHDK, CDR2 SYGVNS. CDR3 protein: CASSEWREDPHTDTQYF. As DNA, the CDR3 is TGTGCCAGCAGTGAATGGCGGGAGGACCCCCACACAGATACGCAGTATTTT.

The chain is built from TRBV6-6 and TRBJ2-7, with no clear D. The CDR3 runs 12 residues. V gave up 5 bases and J gave up 6 bases, with 11 bases separating them. Germline V gene sequence: CDR1 MNHNY, CDR2 SVGAGI (reference sequence). CDR3 DNA sequence: TGTGCCAGCAGTCCGCTCACCCCCGAGCAGTACTTC. It codes for CASSPLTPEQYF.

The V gene is TRBV7-9, the J gene TRBJ2-7; D tentatively reads TRBD1 or TRBD2 (5 bases each). Trimming took 0 bases from V and 1 from J, leaving 16 bases between them. This CDR3 has 17 amino acids. The germline V gene has CDR1 SEHNR and CDR2 FQNEAQ (reference sequence). CDR3 in amino acids: CASSLASSGTASYEQYF. The CDR3 coding sequence is TGTGCCAGCAGCTTAGCGTCCTCGGGGACGGCTTCCTACGAGCAGTACTTC.

The chain has TRBV7-9 and TRBJ2-7; tentative D call: TRBD1 (6 bases). V was pared by 8 bases and J by 3 bases, with 8 bases between. The CDR3 runs to 11 residues. The V gene's germline CDR1 is SEHNR and CDR2 FQNEAQ (reference sequence). The CDR3 loop is CASEGDYEQYF. CDR3 DNA: TGTGCCAGCGAGGGGGACTACGAGCAGTACTTC.

This chain links TRBV4-3 with TRBJ2-1; no clear D gene. The V end lost 0 bases, the J end lost 4 bases, and 10 bases lay between the germline ends. This CDR3 region has 15 residues. Germline V gene sequence: CDR1 LGHNA, CDR2 YSLEER. The CDR3 sequence: CASSQDTTWYNEQFF. As DNA, the CDR3 is TGCGCCAGCAGCCAAGATACTACCTGGTACAATGAGCAGTTCTTC.

This clone was detected once. The chain couples TRBV10-3 to TRBJ2-7, with TRBD2 matching 7 bases. Germline trimming cut 0 bases from V and 5 bases from J; bases unmatched to any gene: 4. Germline V gene sequence: CDR1 ENHRY, CDR2 SYGVKD. CDR3 length: 14 amino acids. The DNA for the CDR3 is TGTGCCATCAGTGAGTCGGGGGGGAACCACGAGCAGTACTTC. Protein: CAISESGGNHEQYF.

The chain joins TRBV4-2 to TRBJ2-1; the D gene is possibly TRBD2 (5 bases). Germline V gene sequence: CDR1 LGHNA, CDR2 YNFKEQ. The CDR3 covers 17 residues. The V and J ends lost 0 bases and 0 bases respectively, with 12 bases between them. CDR3: CASSQDEGISSYNEQFF. DNA for the CDR3: TGTGCCAGCAGCCAAGACGAGGGAATAAGCTCCTACAATGAGCAGTTCTTC.

The chain has TRBV7-9 and TRBJ2-5; D not certain. The CDR3 length is 12 residues. Looked up from germline, CDR1 is SEHNR and CDR2 is FQNEAQ (reference sequence). Deletions cut 1 base from V and 5 bases from J, with 5 bases between. CDR3 protein: CASSLEAETQYF. DNA of the CDR3: TGTGCCAGCAGCTTAGAGGCGGAGACCCAGTACTTC.

This chain links TRBV7-9 with TRBJ2-1; D is uncertain. This CDR3 contains 13 residues. Trimming stripped 2 bases from V and 3 bases from J, with 5 bases between. Germline V lookup: CDR1 SEHNR, CDR2 FQNEAQ (reference sequence). CDR3 DNA: TGTGCCAGCAGCTTAATCAGCTACAATGAGCAGTTCTTC. It is translated as CASSLISYNEQFF.

Worth noting for this clone: Different DNA sequences within this sample yield the same CDR3. The rearrangement uses TRBV27 and TRBJ1-2; D not resolved. CDR3 length equals 14 residues. Trimming took off 5 bases at V and 1 base at J, with 11 bases between the two ends. Germline lookup yields CDR1 MNHEY and CDR2 SMNVEV (reference sequence). The CDR3 nucleotides are TGTGCCAGCAGTCTTATCGGCGGTAACTATGGCTACACCTTC. It is translated as CASSLIGGNYGYTF.

The chain couples TRBV4-3 to TRBJ1-2; D is uncertain. Per germline, CDR1 LGHNA and CDR2 YSLEER. V was shortened by 1 base and J by 4 bases, with 13 bases between the two germline ends. CDR3 size: 15 residues. CDR3 amino acids: CASSQVRGSFYGYTF. The CDR3 nucleotides are TGCGCCAGCAGCCAAGTGAGAGGTTCTTTCTATGGCTACACCTTC.

The chain links TRBV6-5 to TRBJ1-2; D uncertain. Per germline, CDR1 MNHEY and CDR2 SVGAGI. The CDR3 runs 13 residues. V gave up 4 bases and J gave up 3 bases, with 9 bases separating them. As DNA, the CDR3 is TGTGCCAGCAGTTTACATAGCGACTATGGCTACACCTTC. Translating it yields CASSLHSDYGYTF.

This clone was recorded once. The chain has TRBV27 and TRBJ2-6; weak D call: TRBD2 (5 bases). The germline gives CDR1 MNHEY, CDR2 SMNVEV (reference sequence). Trimming pared 4 bases from V and 2 bases from J, leaving 9 bases between. This CDR3 has 15 residues. The CDR3 reads CASSSLGAGANVLTF. DNA for the CDR3: TGTGCCAGCAGTTCCCTCGGGGCTGGGGCCAACGTCCTGACTTTC.

The chain recombines TRBV23-1 with TRBJ1-2; D not resolved. TRBV23-1 belongs to the ORF category, with a function that is uncertain. This CDR3 is built from 13 residues. V was shortened by 6 bases and J by 1 base, with 9 bases between the two germline ends. The DNA of the CDR3 is TGCGCCAGCAGCCGCCCCTTTAACTATGGCTACACCTTC. It translates to CASSRPFNYGYTF.

The chain combines TRBV19 with TRBJ2-2; 12 bases map to TRBD2. The CDR3 extends over 16 amino acids. CDR1 and CDR2 from the germline V gene are LNHDA and SQIVND (reference sequence). The ends lost 7 bases at V and 4 bases at J; junction bases unmatched: 7. The CDR3 region is CASTPTSGSTTGELFF. CDR3 nucleotide sequence: TGTGCCAGTACCCCGACTAGCGGGAGTACCACCGGGGAGCTGTTTTTT.

The count of this clone is one. The gene calls are TRBV15 and TRBJ2-5; D ambiguous. The CDR3 spans 15 residues. V was pared by 5 bases and J by 3 bases, with 16 bases between. Germline assignment: CDR1 LNHNV and CDR2 YYDKDF (reference sequence). The CDR3 sequence: CATSAGIGLEETQYF. The CDR3 coding sequence is TGTGCCACCAGCGCCGGAATTGGGCTGGAAGAGACCCAGTACTTC.

The chain carries TRBV5-1 and TRBJ2-7; 11 bases are a match to TRBD2. The CDR3 contains 15 residues. V lost 5 bases, J lost 2 bases, and 6 bases stayed unmatched. Germline values: CDR1 SGHRS, CDR2 YFSETQ. CDR3 coding DNA: TGCGCCAGCAGATGGGGACTAGCGGATACCTACGAGCAGTACTTC. This translates into CASRWGLADTYEQYF.

The chain carries TRBV6-5 and TRBJ2-7; D is possibly TRBD1 (6 bases). CDR1 and CDR2 (germline): MNHEY, SVGAGI. The CDR3 has 14 amino acids. Trimming stripped 1 base from V and 6 bases from J, with 13 bases between. In DNA, the CDR3 is TGTGCCAGCAGTTACTTACAGGGCAGGGGCGAGCAGTACTTC. Its translation: CASSYLQGRGEQYF.